The 26 T cell receptor beta chains below all came from one sample that was sequenced in a study of regulatory T cells in long-lasting Graves disease. Time point defined: newly diagnosed GD, antithyroid drugs for less than 3 months. The TCR library was prepared using RNA isolated from PBMCs. Assembly of TCR beta libraries relied on iRepertoire HTBI primers together with Arm-PCR of CDR3 regions. TCRdb redid the calling of the multiplex PCR reads with MiXCR, one entry per CDR3 protein. The sample shows about 350,000 distinct CDR3 sequences, about a sixth of them seen only once. These data were also reused for a study on T cells in Graves' hyperthyroidism and ophthalmopathy.

The specimen comprised peripheral blood mononuclear cells (PBMCs), sampled at new diagnosis, from a patient treated with antithyroid drugs. These receptors were obtained from a woman in her late teens or twenties with Graves disease.

This clonotype has just a few counts. CDR3 protein: CSVSLGAEAFF. For the CDR3, the DNA is TGCAGCGTTAGTTTGGGAGCTGAAGCTTTCTTT. This chain links TRBV29-1 with TRBJ1-1; no firm D call. The V and J ends lost 5 bases and 6 bases respectively, with 10 bases between them. This CDR3 contains 11 residues. The V gene's germline CDR1 is SQVTM and CDR2 ANQGSEA.

This clonotype was counted only a few times. V gene TRBV7-9 combines with J gene TRBJ2-5; no definite D call. This CDR3 contains 15 residues. V dropped 0 bases and J dropped 4 bases, with 12 bases sitting between them. The germline V gene encodes CDR1 SEHNR and CDR2 FQNEAQ (reference sequence). The CDR3 loop is CASSLAHTPRETQYF. The CDR3 bases are TGTGCCAGCAGCTTAGCGCACACCCCTCGAGAGACCCAGTACTTC.

Here the CDR3 reads CSARPSLGAGSYTF. The CDR3 DNA reads TGCAGTGCTAGACCATCCCTGGGGGCGGGTAGCTACACCTTC. The chain links TRBV20-1 to TRBJ1-2; a possible D gene is TRBD1 (6 bases). CDR3 length: 14 amino acids. Germline CDR1 DFQATT, CDR2 SNEGSKA (reference sequence). The V and J ends lost 2 bases and 9 bases respectively, with 19 bases between them.

This clonotype was seen at least ten times. CDR3 bases: TGTGCCAGCTCACGGCGGGGCACCTACAATGAGCAGTTCTTC. This sequence encodes CASSRRGTYNEQFF. The chain links TRBV18 to TRBJ2-1; maybe TRBD2 (6 bases). The CDR3 spans 14 residues. Germline CDR1 KGHSH, CDR2 LQKENI. V gave up 4 bases and J gave up 2 bases, with 9 bases separating them.

This clonotype was seen at least ten times. The rearrangement links TRBV6-2 or TRBV6-3 to TRBJ1-5; 9 nucleotides align to TRBD1. CDR1 is MNHEY and CDR2 is SVGEGT in the germline V gene. After removal of 6 bases from V and 0 bases from J, the junction contained 12 bases not matched to a gene. The CDR3 extends over 18 amino acids. The CDR3 nucleotides are TGTGCCAGCAGATTCGTTCTAGGGACAGGGCATAGCAATCAGCCCCAGCATTTT. It yields the protein CASRFVLGTGHSNQPQHF.

V gene TRBV7-9 combines with J gene TRBJ2-1; a weak D match, TRBD2 (7 bases). The CDR3 extends over 14 amino acids. Trimming left V 3 bases short and J 6 bases short, with 12 bases between. The germline V gene has CDR1 SEHNR and CDR2 FQNEAQ (reference sequence). The CDR3 DNA reads TGTGCCAGCAGCTTCGGGGGGCGCATCAATGAGCAGTTCTTC. Its translation is CASSFGGRINEQFF.

This clonotype was detected many times. The rearrangement joins TRBV7-9 to TRBJ2-3; 8 bases line up with TRBD1. This CDR3 is 16 amino acids long. V lost 4 bases to trimming and J lost 0 bases; unmatched junction nucleotides: 6. Germline values: CDR1 SEHNR, CDR2 FQNEAQ (reference sequence). CDR3 protein: CASSSGTGSSTDTQYF. The CDR3 region has the DNA TGTGCCAGCAGCTCCGGGACAGGATCTAGCACAGATACGCAGTATTTT.

For this clonotype: This likely reflects a read error, since a far larger clone is one base away. The genes are TRBV5-1 and TRBJ2-7, with TRBD2 as a possible D gene (6 bases). Per germline, CDR1 SGHRS and CDR2 YFSETQ. There are 16 residues in the CDR3. In DNA form, the CDR3 reads TGTGCCAGCAGCTTCGCGTACCTTCCCCCGGGGGATGAGCAGTACTTC. Its protein product is CASSFAYLPPGDEQYF.

This clonotype was detected ten times or more. This chain joins TRBV6-1 and TRBJ2-7; 7 positions agree with TRBD1. Germline V gives CDR1 MNHNS, CDR2 SASEGT. The trim removed 2 bases at V and 2 bases at J, leaving 3 bases unmatched. This CDR3 spans 14 amino acids. The CDR3: CASSEWGQTYEQYF. CDR3 DNA sequence: TGTGCCAGCAGTGAATGGGGACAGACCTACGAGCAGTACTTC.

This chain joins TRBV6-1 and TRBJ2-7; no reliable D call. The length of the CDR3 is 12 residues. Germline V CDR1 and CDR2: MNHNS, SASEGT. The V gene lost 9 bases and the J gene lost 3 bases, with 12 bases spanning the gap. The CDR3 nucleotides are TGTGCCAGGTTGACTGATTTCTACGAGCAGTACTTC. The encoded protein is CARLTDFYEQYF.

This clonotype was observed many times. DNA for the CDR3: TGTGCCAGCAGCTTCGGTCGTTACACTGAAGCTTTCTTT. Encoded protein: CASSFGRYTEAFF. This chain links TRBV5-6 with TRBJ1-1; D unresolved. V lost 2 bases to trimming and J lost 3 bases, with 8 bases between them. CDR1 is SGHDT, CDR2 YYEEEE, per germline. The CDR3 runs to 13 residues.

This clonotype was seen repeatedly, ten times or more. This rearrangement joins TRBV27 to TRBJ2-7; TRBD2 matches at 13 bases. V gave up 6 bases and J gave up 0 bases; unmatched junction bases: 11. This CDR3 is 18 amino acids long. Germline CDR1 is MNHEY and CDR2 is SMNVEV (reference sequence). CDR3 residues: CASSSTSGGPWSSYEQYF. The CDR3, as DNA: TGTGCCAGCAGCTCGACTAGCGGGGGGCCCTGGAGCTCCTACGAGCAGTACTTC.

At least ten counts were recorded for this clonotype. J is TRBJ1-5 and V is TRBV28; tentative D call: TRBD1 (6 bases). From germline, CDR1 is MDHEN and CDR2 SYDVKM. The CDR3 totals 13 residues. V dropped 4 bases and J dropped 7 bases, with 11 bases sitting between them. This CDR3 reads CASSWNRVQPQHF. The DNA of the CDR3 is TGTGCCAGCAGTTGGAACAGGGTCCAGCCCCAGCATTTT. Together with reference TRBV28 and TRBJ1-5, the CDR3 gives the full variable domain: DVKVTQSSRYLVKRTGEKVFLECVQDMDHENMFWYRQDPGLGLRLIYFSYDVKMKEKGDIPEGYSVSREKKERFSLILESASTNQTSMYLCASSWNRVQPQHFGDGTRLSIL.

The table lists this clonotype with many counts. The chain recombines TRBV5-5 with TRBJ1-2, with TRBD1 matching over 10 bases. The CDR3 is made up of 14 amino acids. CDR1 and CDR2 from the germline V gene are SGHKS and YYEKEE (reference sequence). V lost 3 bases to trimming and J lost 6 bases; unmatched junction nucleotides: 5. The chain's CDR3 is CASSYLGQGDGYTF. The CDR3 nucleotides read TGTGCCAGCAGCTACCTAGGACAGGGGGATGGCTACACCTTC. Combining the CDR3 with reference TRBV5-5 and TRBJ1-2 gives the whole variable domain DAGVTQSPTHLIKTRGQQVTLRCSPISGHKSVSWYQQVLGQGPQFIFQYYEKEERGRGNFPDRFSARQFPNYSSELNVNALLLGDSALYLCASSYLGQGDGYTFGSGTRLTVV.

The V call is TRBV6-5, the J call TRBJ1-1; 10 bases are a match to TRBD1. V was clipped by 2 bases and J by 2 bases; unmatched bases: 5. There are 16 residues in the CDR3. Germline CDR1 is MNHEY and CDR2 is SVGAGI. The chain's CDR3 is CASSYARTGGNTEAFF. DNA of the CDR3: TGTGCCAGCAGTTACGCCCGGACAGGGGGTAACACTGAAGCTTTCTTT.

The gene calls are TRBV6-2 or TRBV6-3 and TRBJ1-2, with TRBD1 matching 10 bases. Germline V gene lookup returns CDR1 MNHEY and CDR2 SVGEGT. V was clipped by 5 bases and J by 2 bases; unmatched bases: 14. The CDR3 contains 18 residues. The CDR3: CASSEVVPGTGENYGYTF. As DNA, the CDR3 is TGTGCCAGCAGTGAAGTGGTGCCCGGGACAGGGGAAAACTATGGCTACACCTTC.

This clonotype was counted many times. The chain has TRBV11-2 and TRBJ1-1, with 7 bases aligning to TRBD1. The CDR3 loop spans 14 amino acids. V was pared by 6 bases and J by 1 base, with 5 bases of the junction left unmatched. Germline V gives CDR1 SGHAT, CDR2 FQNNGV. Written as DNA, the CDR3 is TGTGCCAGCAGACAGACAGGGAGGAACACTGAAGCTTTCTTT. This sequence encodes CASRQTGRNTEAFF.

The rearrangement joins TRBV3-1 to TRBJ2-2, with 10 nucleotides matching TRBD2. The trim removed 4 bases at V and 4 bases at J, leaving 6 bases unmatched. In germline, CDR1 is LGHDT, CDR2 YNNKEL (reference sequence). The CDR3 totals 16 residues. In DNA form, the CDR3 reads TGTGCCAGCAGCCGACTACTAGCGGGACTCACCGGGGAGCTGTTTTTT. This sequence encodes CASSRLLAGLTGELFF.

This clonotype was counted at least ten times. This sequence joins TRBV28 and TRBJ2-3; the match to TRBD1 covers 9 bases. Germline V CDR1 and CDR2: MDHEN, SYDVKM. J gave up 4 bases and V 2 bases, and 4 bases lay outside the gene matches. This CDR3 has 15 residues. CDR3: CASSLPGQGADTQYF. CDR3 nucleotide sequence: TGTGCCAGCAGTTTACCGGGACAGGGCGCAGATACGCAGTATTTT.

Comment on this clonotype: One base separates it from a far larger clone, so it is likely a read error. The chain uses TRBV3-1 and TRBJ2-1; the D is unclear. Germline values: CDR1 LGHDT, CDR2 YNNKEL (reference sequence). This CDR3 comprises 12 residues. V lost 6 bases, J lost 5 bases, and 8 bases lay in between. CDR3 sequence: CASSLLHNEQFF. CDR3 bases: TGTGCCAGCAGTTTATTACACAATGAGCAGTTCTTC.

The chain joins TRBV9 to TRBJ2-7, with 12 bases identical to TRBD2. The CDR3 has 15 amino acids. Germline assignment: CDR1 SGDLS and CDR2 YYNGEE. With 4 bases clipped from V and 0 bases from J, the junction kept 2 bases outside the gene matches. CDR3 nucleotide sequence: TGTGCCAGCAGCCCTAGCGGGAGGGCCTCCTACGAGCAGTACTTC. Protein sequence: CASSPSGRASYEQYF.

V is TRBV20-1 and J is TRBJ2-7; 7 nucleotides match TRBD2. The germline V gene has CDR1 DFQATT and CDR2 SNEGSKA (reference sequence). This CDR3 has 16 residues. With V trimmed by 3 bases and J by 3 bases, 14 bases remained unmatched. CDR3: CSASAPGAGRDYEQYF. CDR3 DNA sequence: TGCAGTGCTAGCGCCCCCGGAGCGGGACGGGACTACGAGCAGTACTTC.

This clonotype was recorded at least ten times. Written as DNA, the CDR3 is TGTGCCAGCAGACACTATTCTACGACCGACGAGCAGTACTTC. Its protein product is CASRHYSTTDEQYF. The V call is TRBV28, the J call TRBJ2-7, with D uncertain. The CDR3 spans 14 residues. The V end lost 6 bases, the J end lost 5 bases, and 17 bases lay between the germline ends. Germline CDR1 is MDHEN and CDR2 is SYDVKM. Based on the CDR3 plus reference TRBV28 and TRBJ2-7, the full variable domain is DVKVTQSSRYLVKRTGEKVFLECVQDMDHENMFWYRQDPGLGLRLIYFSYDVKMKEKGDIPEGYSVSREKKERFSLILESASTNQTSMYLCASRHYSTTDEQYFGPGTRLTVT.

This chain links TRBV9 with TRBJ1-6; D is unclear. The V end lost 0 bases, the J end lost 11 bases, and 9 bases lay between the germline ends. Germline V gene lookup returns CDR1 SGDLS and CDR2 YYNGEE. The CDR3 spans 13 residues. The CDR3 loop reads CASSVGHEAPLHF. The CDR3 DNA sequence: TGTGCCAGCAGCGTAGGTCACGAGGCACCCCTCCACTTT.

This clonotype was detected many times. This rearrangement joins TRBV7-3 to TRBJ2-1; 12 bases map to TRBD2. V lost 3 bases to trimming and J lost 8 bases; unmatched junction nucleotides: 2. The length of the CDR3 is 14 residues. The germline V gene encodes CDR1 SGHTA and CDR2 FQGTGA. The CDR3: CASSLTSGSDEQFF. The CDR3, as DNA: TGTGCCAGCAGCTTGACTAGCGGGAGTGATGAGCAGTTCTTC.

There are many counts of this clonotype. J is TRBJ2-1 and V is TRBV11-3; D is possibly TRBD1 or TRBD2 (6 bases each). Germline V gives CDR1 SGHNT, CDR2 YENEEA. The CDR3 totals 14 residues. V was clipped by 1 base and J by 8 bases, with 12 bases between them. In DNA form, the CDR3 reads TGTGCCAGCAGCTTAGTTGGGGGGCAGGATGAGCAGTTCTTC. Protein: CASSLVGGQDEQFF.